This T cell receptor (beta chain) was captured by sequencing in a study of early T cells in non-severe SARS-CoV-2 infection. TCRdb recomputed calls from the 5' RACE reads with MiXCR, one row per CDR3 protein. The data contain some 38,000 distinct CDR3 sequences, roughly 4.8% of them singletons. Many counts were recorded for this clonotype. CDR1 is SGHAT and CDR2 is FQDESV in the germline V gene (reference sequence). This CDR3 contains 15 residues. The V gene end was trimmed by 5 bases and the J gene end by 7 bases; junction bases not matched to a gene: 10. This clonotype was sampled from an adult who was a healthcare worker with PCR-confirmed SARS-CoV-2 infection or an uninfected control (not recorded which). The sample consisted of whole blood. The rearrangement links TRBV11-1 to TRBJ2-1; TRBD1 matches at 8 bases. CDR3 bases: TGTGCCAGCAGCCGGTCCAAGGACAGGGTGAATGAGCAGTTCTTC. This encodes CASSRSKDRVNEQFF.